The rows below give T cell receptor beta chains drawn from one sample of a study of response to subunit inactivated influenza vaccine. MiXCR, run by TCRdb on the RT-PCR reads, gives a single entry per CDR3 protein. The table includes around 200,000 distinct CDR3 sequences, about a tenth detected once. The sequenced sample was non-naive T cells sorted from PBMCs, obtained on the day of vaccination. These receptors all come from a man between 45 and 60 years old who received an inactivated influenza vaccine. Both conserved end residues are part of each CDR3. A D gene is named only where the DNA matches it firmly. Only some rows state a clone size, as once, few, many or a class for expanded clones.

.,TRBJ2-7,TRBV20-1,.,CSSSGTGEQYF,TGCAGTAGTAGCGGGACAGGCGAGCAGTACTTC
.,TRBJ2-5,TRBV28,.,CASSLVNRETQYF,TGTGCCAGCAGTTTAGTAAACAGAGAGACCCAGTACTTC
.,TRBJ2-2,TRBV20-1,.,CSAPRENTGELFF,TGCAGTGCCCCCCGGGAAAACACCGGGGAGCTGTTTTTT
.,TRBJ2-1,TRBV11-2,TRBD1,CASSLQIGGQGVFDEQFF,TGTGCCAGCAGCTTACAAATCGGGGGACAGGGTGTTTTCGATGAGCAGTTCTTC
.,TRBJ1-4,TRBV20-1,.,CSASRVGEKLFF,TGCAGTGCTAGTAGGGTGGGAGAAAAACTGTTTTTT
few,TRBJ2-1,TRBV4-2,.,CASSQVGTDEQFF,TGTGCCAGCAGCCAAGTGGGTACAGATGAGCAGTTCTTC
few,TRBJ1-2,TRBV7-6,.,CASSLGRQTNDGYTF,TGTGCCAGCAGCTTAGGGCGCCAGACTAACGATGGCTACACCTTC
few,TRBJ1-1,TRBV28,.,CATLSGANTEAFF,TGTGCCACCCTGTCAGGGGCGAACACTGAAGCTTTCTTT
.,TRBJ1-2,TRBV18,.,CASSPLSFYGYTF,TGTGCCAGCTCACCACTTTCGTTCTATGGCTACACCTTC
few,TRBJ2-2,TRBV6-2/TRBV6-3,TRBD1,CASKYRGRTGELFF,TGTGCCAGCAAATACAGGGGGCGTACCGGGGAGCTGTTTTTT